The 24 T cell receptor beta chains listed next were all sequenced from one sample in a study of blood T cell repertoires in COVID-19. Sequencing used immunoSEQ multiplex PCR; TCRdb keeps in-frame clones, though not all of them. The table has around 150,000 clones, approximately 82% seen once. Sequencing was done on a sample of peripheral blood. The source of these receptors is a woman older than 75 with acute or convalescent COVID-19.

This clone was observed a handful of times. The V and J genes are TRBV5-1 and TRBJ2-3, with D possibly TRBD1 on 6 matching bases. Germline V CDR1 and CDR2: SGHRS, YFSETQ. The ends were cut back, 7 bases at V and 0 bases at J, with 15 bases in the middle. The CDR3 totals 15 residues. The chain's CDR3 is CASRASGASTDTQYF. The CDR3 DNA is TGCGCCAGCCGGGCCTCAGGGGCTAGCACAGATACGCAGTATTTT.

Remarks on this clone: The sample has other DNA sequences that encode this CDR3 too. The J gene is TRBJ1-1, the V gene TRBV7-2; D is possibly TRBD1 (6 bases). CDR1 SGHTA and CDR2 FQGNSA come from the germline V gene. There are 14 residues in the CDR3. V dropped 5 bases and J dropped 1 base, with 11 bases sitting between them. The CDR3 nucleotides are TGTGCCAGCAGCCCAGGGGCAGCGAACACTGAAGCTTTCTTT. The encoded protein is CASSPGAANTEAFF.

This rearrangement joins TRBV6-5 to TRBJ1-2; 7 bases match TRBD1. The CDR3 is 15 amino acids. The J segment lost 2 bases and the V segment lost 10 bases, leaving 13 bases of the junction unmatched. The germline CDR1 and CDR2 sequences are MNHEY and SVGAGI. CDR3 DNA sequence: TGTGCCACCTCGACAGGGCCCCTTTTCAACTATGGCTACACCTTC. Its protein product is CATSTGPLFNYGYTF.

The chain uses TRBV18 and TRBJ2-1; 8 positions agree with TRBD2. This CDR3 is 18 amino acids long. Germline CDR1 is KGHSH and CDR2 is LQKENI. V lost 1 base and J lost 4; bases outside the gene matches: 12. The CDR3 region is CASSPLTGRAQTYNEQFF. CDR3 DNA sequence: TGTGCCAGCTCACCACTGACCGGGAGGGCCCAGACGTACAATGAGCAGTTCTTC.

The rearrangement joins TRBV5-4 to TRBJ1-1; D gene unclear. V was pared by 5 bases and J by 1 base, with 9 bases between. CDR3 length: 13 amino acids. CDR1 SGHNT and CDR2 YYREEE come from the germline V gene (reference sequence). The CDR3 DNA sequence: TGTGCCAGCAGACTACAAGGGAACACTGAAGCTTTCTTT. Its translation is CASRLQGNTEAFF.

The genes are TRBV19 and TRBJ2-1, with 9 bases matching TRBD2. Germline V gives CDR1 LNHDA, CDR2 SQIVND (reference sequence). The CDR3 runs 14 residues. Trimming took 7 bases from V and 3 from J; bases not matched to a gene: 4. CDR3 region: CASNLAGFYNEQFF. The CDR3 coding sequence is TGTGCCAGTAATCTAGCGGGATTCTACAATGAGCAGTTCTTC.

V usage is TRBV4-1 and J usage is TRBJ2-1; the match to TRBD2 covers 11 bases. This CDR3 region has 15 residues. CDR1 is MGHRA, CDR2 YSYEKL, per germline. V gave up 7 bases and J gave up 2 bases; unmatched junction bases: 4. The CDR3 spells CASTEGLAAYNEQFF. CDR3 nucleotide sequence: TGCGCCAGCACTGAGGGACTAGCGGCCTACAATGAGCAGTTCTTC.

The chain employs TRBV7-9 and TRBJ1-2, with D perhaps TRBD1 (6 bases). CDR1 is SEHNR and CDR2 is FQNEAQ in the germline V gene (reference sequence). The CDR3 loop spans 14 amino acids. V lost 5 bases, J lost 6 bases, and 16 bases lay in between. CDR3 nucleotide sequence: TGTGCCAGCAGCCGGGCGGGGGCCGGTCATGGCTACACCTTC. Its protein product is CASSRAGAGHGYTF.

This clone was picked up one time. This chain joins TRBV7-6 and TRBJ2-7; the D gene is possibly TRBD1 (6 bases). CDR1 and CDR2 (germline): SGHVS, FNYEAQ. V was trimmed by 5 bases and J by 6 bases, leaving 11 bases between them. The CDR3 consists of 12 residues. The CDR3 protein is CASSIKGGEQYF. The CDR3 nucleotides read TGTGCCAGCAGCATAAAAGGGGGCGAGCAGTACTTC.

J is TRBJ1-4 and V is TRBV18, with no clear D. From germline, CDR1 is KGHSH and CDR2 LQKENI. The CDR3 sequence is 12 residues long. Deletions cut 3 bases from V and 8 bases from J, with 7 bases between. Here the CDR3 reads CASSPAQEKLFF. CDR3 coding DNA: TGTGCCAGCTCACCGGCTCAAGAAAAACTGTTTTTT.

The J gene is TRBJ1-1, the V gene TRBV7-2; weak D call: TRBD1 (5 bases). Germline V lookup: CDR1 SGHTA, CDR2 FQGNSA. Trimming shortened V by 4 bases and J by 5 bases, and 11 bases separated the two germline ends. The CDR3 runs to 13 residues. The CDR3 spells CASSSWGGTEAFF. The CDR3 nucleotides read TGTGCCAGCAGCTCTTGGGGGGGGACTGAAGCTTTCTTT.

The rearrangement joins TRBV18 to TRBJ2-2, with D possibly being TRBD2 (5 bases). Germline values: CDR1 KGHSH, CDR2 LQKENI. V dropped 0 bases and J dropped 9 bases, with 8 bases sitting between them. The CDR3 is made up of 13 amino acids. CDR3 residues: CASSPPGARELFF. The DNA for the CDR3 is TGTGCCAGCTCACCACCGGGAGCTCGGGAGCTGTTTTTT. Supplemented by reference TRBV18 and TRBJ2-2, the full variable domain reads NAGVMQNPRHLVRRRGQEARLRCSPMKGHSHVYWYRQLPEEGLKFMVYLQKENIIDESGMPKERFSAEFPKEGPSILRIQQVVRGDSAAYFCASSPPGARELFFGEGSRLTVL.

CDR3 nucleotides: TGTGCCAGCACCGAGTGGAGGGAAGGGAACAATGAGCAGTTCTTC. This codes for CASTEWREGNNEQFF. This chain joins TRBV2 and TRBJ2-1; a weak D match, TRBD2 (6 bases). Trimming shortened V by 7 bases and J by 5 bases, and 18 bases separated the two germline ends. The CDR3 length is 15 residues. Germline assignment: CDR1 SNHLY and CDR2 FYNNEI.

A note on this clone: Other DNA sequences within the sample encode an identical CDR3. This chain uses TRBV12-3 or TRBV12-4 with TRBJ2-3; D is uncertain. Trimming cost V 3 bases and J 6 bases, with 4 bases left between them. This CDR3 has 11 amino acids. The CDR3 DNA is TGTGCCAGCAGTTTTTCGGATACGCAGTATTTT. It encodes CASSFSDTQYF.

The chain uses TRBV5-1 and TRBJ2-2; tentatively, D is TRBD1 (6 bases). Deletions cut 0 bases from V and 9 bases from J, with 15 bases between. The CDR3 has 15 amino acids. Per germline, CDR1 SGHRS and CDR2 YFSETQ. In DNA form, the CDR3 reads TGCGCCAGCAGCTTGGATCTACAGGGTATCCGGGAGCTGTTTTTT. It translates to CASSLDLQGIRELFF.

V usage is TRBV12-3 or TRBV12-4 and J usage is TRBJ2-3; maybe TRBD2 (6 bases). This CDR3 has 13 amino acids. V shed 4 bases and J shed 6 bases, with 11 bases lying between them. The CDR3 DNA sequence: TGTGCCAGCAGTTGGTCTAGCGCGGATACGCAGTATTTT. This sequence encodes CASSWSSADTQYF.

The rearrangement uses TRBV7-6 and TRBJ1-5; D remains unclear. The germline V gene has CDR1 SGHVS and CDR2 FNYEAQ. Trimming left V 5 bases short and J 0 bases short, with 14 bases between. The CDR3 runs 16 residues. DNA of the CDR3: TGTGCCAGCAGCCCCCGAGCTGGACTTAGCAATCAGCCCCAGCATTTT. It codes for CASSPRAGLSNQPQHF.

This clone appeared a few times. Written as DNA, the CDR3 is TGTGCCAGTACGAGCGGGGGGTTTAGGGATCAATACAATGAGCAGTTCTTC. This gives the protein CASTSGGFRDQYNEQFF. The gene calls are TRBV19 and TRBJ2-1; 9 bases match TRBD2. Germline CDR1 is LNHDA and CDR2 is SQIVND (reference sequence). There are 17 residues in the CDR3. Trimming at V came to 7 bases and at J to 4 bases, leaving 14 bases not matched to a gene.

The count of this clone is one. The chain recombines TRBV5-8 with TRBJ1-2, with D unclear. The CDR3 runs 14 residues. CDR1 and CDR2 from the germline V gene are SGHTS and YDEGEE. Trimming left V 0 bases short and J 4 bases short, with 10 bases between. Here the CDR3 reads CASSLAGETYGYTF. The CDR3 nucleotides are TGTGCCAGCAGCTTGGCTGGAGAAACCTATGGCTACACCTTC.

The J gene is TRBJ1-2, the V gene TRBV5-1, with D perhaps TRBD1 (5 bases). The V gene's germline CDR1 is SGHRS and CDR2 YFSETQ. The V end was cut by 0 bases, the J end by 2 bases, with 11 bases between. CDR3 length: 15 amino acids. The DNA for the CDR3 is TGCGCCAGCAGCTTGGGACAGCCTACGAACTATGGCTACACCTTC. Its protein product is CASSLGQPTNYGYTF.

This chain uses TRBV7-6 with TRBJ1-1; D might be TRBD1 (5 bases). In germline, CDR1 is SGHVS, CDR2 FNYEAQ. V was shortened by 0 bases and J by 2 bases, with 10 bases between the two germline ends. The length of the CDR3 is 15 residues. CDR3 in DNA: TGTGCCAGCAGCTTAGCAGGGGACTCCAACACTGAAGCTTTCTTT. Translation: CASSLAGDSNTEAFF.

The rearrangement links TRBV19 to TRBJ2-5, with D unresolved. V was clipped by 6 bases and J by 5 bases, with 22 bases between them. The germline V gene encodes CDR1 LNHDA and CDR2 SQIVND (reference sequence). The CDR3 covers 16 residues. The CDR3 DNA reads TGTGCCAGTAGCGAAGGATCGGGTTATGTGAGCGAGACCCAGTACTTC. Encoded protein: CASSEGSGYVSETQYF. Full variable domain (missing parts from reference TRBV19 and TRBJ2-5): DGGITQSPKYLFRKEGQNVTLSCEQNLNHDAMYWYRQDPGQGLRLIYYSQIVNDFQKGDIAEGYSVSREKKESFPLTVTSAQKNPTAFYLCASSEGSGYVSETQYFGPGTRLLVL.

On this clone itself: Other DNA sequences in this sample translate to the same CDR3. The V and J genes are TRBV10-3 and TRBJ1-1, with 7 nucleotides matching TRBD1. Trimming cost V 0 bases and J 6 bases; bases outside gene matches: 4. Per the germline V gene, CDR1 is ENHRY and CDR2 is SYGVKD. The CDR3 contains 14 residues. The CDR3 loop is CAISESGGGAEAFF. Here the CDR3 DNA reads TGTGCCATCAGTGAGTCAGGGGGCGGTGCTGAAGCTTTCTTT.

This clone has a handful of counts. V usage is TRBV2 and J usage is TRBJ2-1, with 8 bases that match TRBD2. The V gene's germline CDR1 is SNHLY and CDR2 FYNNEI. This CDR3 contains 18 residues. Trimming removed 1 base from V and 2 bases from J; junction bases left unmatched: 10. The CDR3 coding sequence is TGTGCCAGCAGTGAAGGCTTGGTAAGGACTAGCACCTACAATGAGCAGTTCTTC. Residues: CASSEGLVRTSTYNEQFF.